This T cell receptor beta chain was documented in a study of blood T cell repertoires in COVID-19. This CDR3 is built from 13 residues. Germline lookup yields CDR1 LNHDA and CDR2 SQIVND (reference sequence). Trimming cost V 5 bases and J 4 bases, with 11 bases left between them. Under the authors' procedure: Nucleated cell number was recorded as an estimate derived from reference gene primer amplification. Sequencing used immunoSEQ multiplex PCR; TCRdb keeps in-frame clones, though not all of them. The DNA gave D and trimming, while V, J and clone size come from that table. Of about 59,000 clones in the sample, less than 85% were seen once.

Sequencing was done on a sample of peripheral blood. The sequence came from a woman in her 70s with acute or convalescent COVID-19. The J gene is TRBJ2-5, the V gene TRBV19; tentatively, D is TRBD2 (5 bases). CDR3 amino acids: CASSPGGRETQYF. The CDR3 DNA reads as TGTGCCAGTAGTCCGGGCGGGCGAGAGACCCAGTACTTC.